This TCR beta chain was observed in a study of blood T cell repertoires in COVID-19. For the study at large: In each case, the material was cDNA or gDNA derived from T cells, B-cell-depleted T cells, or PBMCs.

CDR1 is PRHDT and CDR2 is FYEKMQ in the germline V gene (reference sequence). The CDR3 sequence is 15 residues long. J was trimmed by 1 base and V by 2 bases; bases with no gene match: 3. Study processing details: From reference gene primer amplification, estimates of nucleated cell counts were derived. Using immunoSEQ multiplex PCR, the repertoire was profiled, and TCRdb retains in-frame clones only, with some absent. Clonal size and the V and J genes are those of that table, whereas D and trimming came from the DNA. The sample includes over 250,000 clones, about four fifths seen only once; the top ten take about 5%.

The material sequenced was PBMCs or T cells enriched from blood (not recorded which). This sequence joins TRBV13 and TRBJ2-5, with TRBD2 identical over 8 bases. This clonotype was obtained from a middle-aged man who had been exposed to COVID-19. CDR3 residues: CASSLRLAGQETQYF. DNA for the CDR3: TGTGCCAGCAGCTTAAGGCTAGCGGGCCAAGAGACCCAGTACTTC. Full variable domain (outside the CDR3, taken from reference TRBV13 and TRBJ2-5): AAGVIQSPRHLIKEKRETATLKCYPIPRHDTVYWYQQGPGQDPQFLISFYEKMQSDKGSIPDRFSAQQFSDYHSELNMSSLELGDSALYFCASSLRLAGQETQYFGPGTRLLVL.